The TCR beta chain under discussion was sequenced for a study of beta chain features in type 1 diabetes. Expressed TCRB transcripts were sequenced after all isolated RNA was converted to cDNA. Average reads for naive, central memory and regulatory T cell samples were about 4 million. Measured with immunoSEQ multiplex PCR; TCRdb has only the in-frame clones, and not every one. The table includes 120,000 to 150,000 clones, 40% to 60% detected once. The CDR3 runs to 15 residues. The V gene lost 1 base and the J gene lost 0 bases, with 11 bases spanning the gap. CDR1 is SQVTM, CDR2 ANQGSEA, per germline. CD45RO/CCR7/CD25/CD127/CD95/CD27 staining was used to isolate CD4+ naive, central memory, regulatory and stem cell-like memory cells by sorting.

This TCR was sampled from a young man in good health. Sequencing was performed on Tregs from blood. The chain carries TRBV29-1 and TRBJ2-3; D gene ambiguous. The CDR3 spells CSVEAWAASTDTQYF. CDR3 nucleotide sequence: TGCAGCGTTGAAGCTTGGGCAGCTAGCACAGATACGCAGTATTTT.